This T cell receptor (beta chain) was captured in a study of T cell repertoires in cytomegalovirus infection. The overall study: It can be stated that public TCR beta signatures indicated CMV infection as well as a matching HLA type.

General study points: Carriers of CMV plus the relevant HLA were identified by cumulative public TCR beta family frequency. The study found HLA-C-restricted CMV-specific TCR beta clonotypes dominating the ex vivo response.

Using its own MiXCR run on the reads, TCRdb lists one record per CDR3 protein. This table has about 400,000 distinct CDR3 sequences, less than 20% appearing once. This clonotype was recorded at least ten times. Its antigen is still unknown. The sample consisted of PBMCs. The receptor's source is a human donor in good health (CMV status not recorded). Some clones in this sample may be carry-over from other donors' samples.

CDR3 coding DNA: TGTGCCAGCAGGTCAAGGCAGGGCGGGGGTGAGCAGTTCTTC. The encoded protein is CASRSRQGGGEQFF. This chain links TRBV7-9 with TRBJ2-1; 7 bases are shared with TRBD2. V gave up 6 bases and J gave up 9 bases; unmatched junction bases: 11. CDR1 and CDR2 from the germline V gene are SEHNR and FQNEAQ (reference sequence). The CDR3 has 14 residues.